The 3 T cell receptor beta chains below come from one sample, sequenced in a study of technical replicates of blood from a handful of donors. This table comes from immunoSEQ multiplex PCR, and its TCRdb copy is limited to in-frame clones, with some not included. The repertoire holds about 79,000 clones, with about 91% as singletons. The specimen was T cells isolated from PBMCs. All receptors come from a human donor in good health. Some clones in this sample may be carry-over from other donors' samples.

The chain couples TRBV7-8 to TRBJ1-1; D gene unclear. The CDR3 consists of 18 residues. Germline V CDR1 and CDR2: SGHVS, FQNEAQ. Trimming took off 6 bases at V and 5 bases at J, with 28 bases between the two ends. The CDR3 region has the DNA TGTGCCAGCAGGGAGGGCTTACCTACACTGAAGGTGGGGACTGAAGCTTTCTTT. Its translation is CASREGLPTLKVGTEAFF.

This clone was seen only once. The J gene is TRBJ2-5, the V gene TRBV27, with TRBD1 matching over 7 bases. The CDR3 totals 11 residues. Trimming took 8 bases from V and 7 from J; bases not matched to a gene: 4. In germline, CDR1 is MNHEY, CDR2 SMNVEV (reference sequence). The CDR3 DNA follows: TGTGCCAGCTGGACAGGTTCGACCCAGTACTTC. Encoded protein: CASWTGSTQYF.

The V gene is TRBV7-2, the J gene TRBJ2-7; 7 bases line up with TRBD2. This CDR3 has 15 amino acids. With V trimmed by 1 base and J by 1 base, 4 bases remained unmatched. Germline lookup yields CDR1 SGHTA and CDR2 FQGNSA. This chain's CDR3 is CASSLGGGLSYEQYF. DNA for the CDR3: TGTGCCAGCAGCTTAGGGGGGGGTCTGTCCTACGAGCAGTACTTC. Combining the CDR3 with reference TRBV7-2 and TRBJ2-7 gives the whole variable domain GAGVSQSPSNKVTEKGKDVELRCDPISGHTALYWYRQSLGQGLEFLIYFQGNSAPDKSGLPSDRFSAERTGGSVSTLTIQRTQQEDSAVYLCASSLGGGLSYEQYFGPGTRLTVT.